A single sample is the source of the 30 T cell receptor beta chains below, sequenced in a study of CD39 and CD103 CD8 tumor-infiltrating T cells. Profiled with immunoSEQ multiplex PCR; TCRdb holds only in-frame clones, not every one. Here the sample spans 2,000 to 2,500 clones, approximately 72% being singletons. Sequencing was performed on CD39- CD103- CD8+ T cells sorted from the tumor. The subset here: CD103-CD39- double-negative CD45RA- CD8 T cells. The receptors were sampled from a human donor with head and neck squamous cell carcinoma.

V is TRBV11-2 and J is TRBJ2-7; D tentatively fits TRBD1 or TRBD2 (5 bases each). This CDR3 contains 14 residues. Deletions cut 5 bases from V and 2 bases from J, with 13 bases between. CDR1 SGHAT and CDR2 FQNNGV come from the germline V gene. CDR3 sequence: CASSQVGPTYEQYF. The CDR3 coding sequence is TGTGCCAGCAGCCAGGTGGGACCTACCTACGAGCAGTACTTC.

This chain joins TRBV11-3 and TRBJ2-1, with D unclear. The CDR3 length is 16 residues. CDR1 SGHNT and CDR2 YENEEA come from the germline V gene. The V end lost 2 bases, the J end lost 6 bases, and 17 bases lay between the germline ends. The CDR3 here is CASSLSGNGGSNEQFF. The CDR3 nucleotides are TGTGCCAGCAGCTTATCCGGAAACGGCGGCAGCAATGAGCAGTTCTTC.

The rearrangement uses TRBV2 and TRBJ2-1; no clear D. Trimming shortened V by 6 bases and J by 7 bases, and 7 bases separated the two germline ends. Germline V lookup: CDR1 SNHLY, CDR2 FYNNEI. This CDR3 comprises 11 residues. The CDR3 loop is CASSWGNEQFF. The CDR3 nucleotides read TGTGCCAGCAGCTGGGGTAATGAGCAGTTCTTC. Combining the CDR3 with reference TRBV2 and TRBJ2-1 gives the whole variable domain EPEVTQTPSHQVTQMGQEVILRCVPISNHLYFYWYRQILGQKVEFLVSFYNNEISEKSEIFDDQFSVERPDGSNFTLKIRSTKLEDSAMYFCASSWGNEQFFGPGTRLTVL.

This rearrangement joins TRBV28 to TRBJ1-5; D is unresolved. Trimming removed 7 bases from V and 0 bases from J, with 19 bases in between. The CDR3 totals 17 residues. CDR1 MDHEN and CDR2 SYDVKM come from the germline V gene. Here the CDR3 reads CASTGEADNYSNQPQHF. The CDR3 coding sequence is TGTGCCAGCACCGGGGAGGCTGACAATTATAGCAATCAGCCCCAGCATTTT.

The rearrangement joins TRBV7-8 to TRBJ2-7, with TRBD1 identical over 8 bases. The CDR3 contains 14 residues. V shed 5 bases, J shed 6 bases, and the junction held 9 bases outside the gene matches. Germline CDR1 is SGHVS and CDR2 is FQNEAQ. CDR3 loop: CASSPQGASREQYF. CDR3 DNA: TGTGCCAGCAGCCCTCAGGGGGCCAGCCGCGAGCAGTACTTC.

This chain links TRBV2 with TRBJ1-1; D remains unclear. The CDR3 has 13 amino acids. Germline values: CDR1 SNHLY, CDR2 FYNNEI. V was trimmed by 0 bases and J by 8 bases, leaving 10 bases between them. CDR3 DNA: TGTGCCAGCAGTGAAGCGGTTTGGTCAGAAGCTTTCTTT. Protein sequence: CASSEAVWSEAFF.

The chain combines TRBV2 with TRBJ1-3, with D perhaps TRBD1 (5 bases). V lost 7 bases to trimming and J lost 4 bases, with 20 bases between them. CDR3 length: 16 residues. Germline V lookup: CDR1 SNHLY, CDR2 FYNNEI. This CDR3 is CASKIGDWLDGNTIYF. CDR3 in DNA: TGTGCCAGCAAGATCGGGGACTGGCTGGACGGAAACACCATATATTTT.

The V call is TRBV9, the J call TRBJ1-5, with D perhaps matching TRBD1 (5 bases). The germline V gene has CDR1 SGDLS and CDR2 YYNGEE. This CDR3 is built from 16 residues. The V and J ends lost 3 bases and 0 bases respectively, with 13 bases between them. CDR3 loop: CASSAGPDNSNQPQHF. CDR3 nucleotide sequence: TGTGCCAGCAGCGCGGGCCCGGACAATAGCAATCAGCCCCAGCATTTT.

The chain has TRBV7-9 and TRBJ1-4; possibly TRBD1 for D (6 bases). Germline CDR1 reads SEHNR; CDR2 reads FQNEAQ (reference sequence). This CDR3 comprises 14 residues. Trimming took off 5 bases at V and 8 bases at J, with 15 bases between the two ends. Here the CDR3 reads CASSIVGGAEKLFF. The CDR3 bases are TGTGCCAGCAGCATCGTAGGGGGGGCCGAAAAACTGTTTTTT.

This sequence joins TRBV27 and TRBJ2-3; D uncertain. The CDR3 has 14 amino acids. Germline V gene lookup returns CDR1 MNHEY and CDR2 SMNVEV (reference sequence). The germline V and J ends were trimmed by 5 bases and 6 bases, with 15 bases remaining between them. CDR3 bases: TGTGCCAGCAGTCCCTTCCCCCCTCGGGATACGCAGTATTTT. Its translation: CASSPFPPRDTQYF.

The CDR3 DNA reads as TGTGCCAGCAGCTTGGTACCGGGTGAGAGTGAAAAACTGTTTTTT. This sequence encodes CASSLVPGESEKLFF. This chain joins TRBV5-4 and TRBJ1-4; no firm D call. CDR1 and CDR2 (germline): SGHNT, YYREEE (reference sequence). The V gene lost 0 bases and the J gene lost 7 bases, with 13 bases spanning the gap. This CDR3 is built from 15 residues.

The genes are TRBV29-1 and TRBJ2-3; TRBD2 is a possible D gene (6 bases). V was clipped by 8 bases and J by 6 bases, with 18 bases between them. The CDR3 consists of 13 residues. CDR1 and CDR2 (germline): SQVTM, ANQGSEA. In DNA, the CDR3 is TGCAGCAACCTTGACCGGGACTTGGATACGCAGTATTTT. Amino acid sequence: CSNLDRDLDTQYF.

The V and J genes are TRBV12-5 and TRBJ2-5; D gene ambiguous. Trimming removed 2 bases at V and 5 bases at J, with 3 bases between. Germline lookup yields CDR1 LGHNT and CDR2 FRNRAP. The CDR3 consists of 11 residues. CDR3 nucleotides: TGTGCTAGTGGTTTGAAGGAGACCCAGTACTTC. This codes for CASGLKETQYF.

The rearrangement uses TRBV6-5 and TRBJ1-5; D is possibly TRBD1 (6 bases). Trimming shortened V by 5 bases and J by 7 bases, and 12 bases separated the two germline ends. Germline V gene sequence: CDR1 MNHEY, CDR2 SVGAGI. This CDR3 has 13 residues. The CDR3 DNA reads TGTGCCAGCAGTCCTTCAGGGGTCCAGCCCCAGCATTTT. Amino acid sequence: CASSPSGVQPQHF.

This rearrangement joins TRBV7-9 to TRBJ1-1; no clear D gene. Germline-derived CDR1 and CDR2 are SEHNR and FQNEAQ (reference sequence). V lost 5 bases, J lost 2 bases, and 9 bases lay in between. CDR3 size: 13 residues. CDR3 region: CASSPTDNTEAFF. Here the CDR3 DNA reads TGTGCCAGCAGCCCAACAGATAACACTGAAGCTTTCTTT.

The genes are TRBV30 and TRBJ2-1; maybe TRBD2 (6 bases). Trimming pared 8 bases from V and 2 bases from J, leaving 22 bases between. The CDR3 totals 16 residues. Germline values: CDR1 GTSNPN, CDR2 SVGIG (reference sequence). The CDR3 loop reads CATEVVGRGTYNEQFF. CDR3 bases: TGTGCCACCGAAGTTGTCGGGCGGGGCACCTACAATGAGCAGTTCTTC.

The chain is built from TRBV7-8 and TRBJ1-5; D is ambiguous. CDR1 is SGHVS and CDR2 is FQNEAQ in the germline V gene. The CDR3 is made up of 20 amino acids. V dropped 4 bases and J dropped 5 bases, with 30 bases sitting between them. CDR3 DNA sequence: TGTGCCAGCAGCTCTACCTTGGATTCCCAAATTGTGGATCTGTATCAGCCCCAGCATTTT. It specifies CASSSTLDSQIVDLYQPQHF.

The chain employs TRBV6-5 and TRBJ1-3, with 9 bases lining up with TRBD1. The CDR3 sequence is 13 residues long. V lost 4 bases and J lost 7; bases outside the gene matches: 2. CDR1 is MNHEY and CDR2 is SVGAGI in the germline V gene. The CDR3 spells CASSSGTGNTIYF. The CDR3 DNA follows: TGTGCCAGCAGTTCAGGGACAGGGAACACCATATATTTT.

This clone was seen more than once but under ten times. The gene calls are TRBV25-1 and TRBJ1-6, with D perhaps TRBD1 (5 bases). V lost 5 bases, J lost 10 bases, and 18 bases lay in between. CDR3 length equals 15 residues. Germline CDR1 is MGHDK and CDR2 is SYGVNS. CDR3 in amino acids: CASSPKAGRHSPLHF. The CDR3 DNA follows: TGTGCCAGCAGTCCAAAGGCAGGGCGGCACTCACCCCTCCACTTT. Complete variable domain (other parts from reference TRBV25-1 and TRBJ1-6): EADIYQTPRYLVIGTGKKITLECSQTMGHDKMYWYQQDPGMELHLIHYSYGVNSTEKGDLSSESTVSRIRTEHFPLTLESARPSHTSQYLCASSPKAGRHSPLHFGNGTRLTVT.

V usage is TRBV10-3 and J usage is TRBJ1-5; D might be TRBD1 (5 bases). The germline CDR1 and CDR2 sequences are ENHRY and SYGVKD. This CDR3 has 13 residues. The ends were cut back, 8 bases at V and 4 bases at J, with 12 bases in the middle. CDR3: CAIGLGANQPQHF. The CDR3 region has the DNA TGTGCCATCGGACTTGGGGCGAATCAGCCCCAGCATTTT.

This clone was recorded a few times. The chain employs TRBV16 and TRBJ1-6, with 9 bases identical to TRBD1. This CDR3 spans 15 amino acids. CDR1 and CDR2 (germline): KGHSY, FQNENV. Germline trimming cut 4 bases from V and 4 bases from J; bases unmatched to any gene: 2. Here the CDR3 reads CASSLGQGYNSPLHF. As DNA, the CDR3 is TGTGCCAGCAGCCTTGGACAGGGGTATAATTCACCCCTCCACTTT.

V and J are TRBV5-1 and TRBJ1-1; 7 bases are a match to TRBD1. V shed 0 bases and J 3 bases; nucleotides not matched to a gene: 11. CDR1 SGHRS and CDR2 YFSETQ come from the germline V gene. The CDR3 length is 17 residues. This chain's CDR3 is CASSLAAAGGGDTEAFF. As DNA, the CDR3 is TGCGCCAGCAGCTTGGCCGCGGCAGGGGGAGGGGACACTGAAGCTTTCTTT.

The V call is TRBV7-3, the J call TRBJ2-1; 16 nucleotides align to TRBD2. CDR3 length: 20 amino acids. Germline trimming cut 5 bases from V and 6 bases from J; bases unmatched to any gene: 16. The V gene's germline CDR1 is SGHTA and CDR2 FQGTGA. The CDR3: CASSDPGLAGGPPSGNEQFF. The CDR3 DNA reads as TGTGCCAGCAGCGATCCGGGACTAGCGGGGGGGCCCCCTTCGGGCAATGAGCAGTTCTTC.

In its sample, this clone was seen once. This rearrangement joins TRBV5-1 to TRBJ1-6, with D unclear. The V end was cut by 4 bases, the J end by 3 bases, with 17 bases between. This CDR3 is built from 17 residues. The V gene's germline CDR1 is SGHRS and CDR2 YFSETQ. The CDR3 DNA is TGCGCCAGCAGCGAAGGGTGGACGACCCGCTATAATTCACCCCTCCACTTT. It specifies CASSEGWTTRYNSPLHF. Drawing the rest from reference TRBV5-1 and TRBJ1-6, the complete variable domain is KAGVTQTPRYLIKTRGQQVTLSCSPISGHRSVSWYQQTPGQGLQFLFEYFSETQRNKGNFPGRFSGRQFSNSRSEMNVSTLELGDSALYLCASSEGWTTRYNSPLHFGNGTRLTVT.

V and J are TRBV4-1 and TRBJ1-4; a weak D match, TRBD1 (6 bases). Germline-derived CDR1 and CDR2 are MGHRA and YSYEKL. The CDR3 has 13 residues. This CDR3 reads CVPLDRNNEKLFF. DNA of the CDR3: TGCGTCCCCCTAGACAGGAATAATGAAAAACTGTTTTTT.

By sample fraction, this clone is large (0.1 to 1%). This chain joins TRBV5-4 and TRBJ1-2; TRBD1 aligns across 10 bases. With V trimmed by 4 bases and J by 5 bases, 8 bases remained unmatched. The CDR3 consists of 15 residues. Germline assignment: CDR1 SGHNT and CDR2 YYREEE (reference sequence). The chain's CDR3 is CASSRGTGDRYGYTF. The CDR3 bases are TGTGCCAGCAGCCGAGGGACAGGGGATCGTTATGGCTACACCTTC.

The J gene is TRBJ1-2, the V gene TRBV7-9; D ambiguous. In germline, CDR1 is SEHNR, CDR2 FQNEAQ (reference sequence). V was clipped by 2 bases and J by 3 bases, with 7 bases between them. This CDR3 is built from 13 residues. This chain's CDR3 is CASSLWSYYGYTF. Written as DNA, the CDR3 is TGTGCCAGCAGCTTATGGTCATACTATGGCTACACCTTC.

V usage is TRBV5-5 and J usage is TRBJ2-2; unclear D gene. Per germline, CDR1 SGHKS and CDR2 YYEKEE (reference sequence). The V gene lost 0 bases and the J gene lost 1 base, with 7 bases spanning the gap. This CDR3 is 15 amino acids long. Here the CDR3 DNA reads TGTGCCAGCAGCTTGGGATGGCAGAACACCGGGGAGCTGTTTTTT. This translates into CASSLGWQNTGELFF.

The chain is built from TRBV4-1 and TRBJ1-1; tentatively, D is TRBD1 (5 bases). The germline gives CDR1 MGHRA, CDR2 YSYEKL. V gave up 5 bases and J gave up 10 bases, with 14 bases separating them. The CDR3 has 12 residues. The CDR3 sequence: CASSGSSQGAFF. CDR3 DNA: TGCGCCAGCAGCGGAAGTAGTCAGGGAGCTTTCTTT.

The CDR3 bases are TGTGCCAGCAGTTTATTCGGGCGGGGGGATTACGAGCAGTACTTC. Its translation: CASSLFGRGDYEQYF. This chain joins TRBV28 and TRBJ2-7, with TRBD2 matching 8 bases. The CDR3 has 15 amino acids. The V and J ends lost 1 base and 4 bases, in that order; junction bases with no gene match: 6. Germline CDR1 MDHEN, CDR2 SYDVKM.